The T cell receptor (beta chain) described here comes from a study of cytotoxic CD8 clonotypes in ibrutinib-treated CLL. Study-level information: Collecting the response samples happened after a median 12 months of treatment, with a range of 6 to 36.

Details on this clone: Its target is not known.

Study findings and constraints: Clonality went up at the time of ibrutinib response, stayed stable in sustained remission, and later dropped back toward its baseline level at progression.

Depth targeted 1 in 200,000 to 1 in 1 million T cells, averaging 10x coverage per clonotype. Profiled with immunoSEQ multiplex PCR; TCRdb holds only in-frame clones, not every one. The repertoire holds about 140,000 clones, with more than 85% as singletons. The sequence came from a human donor with chronic lymphocytic leukemia. The sample here was PBMCs, taken after 12 months of ibrutinib treatment.

This CDR3 reads CASSEILWSNTEAFF. The DNA of the CDR3 is TGTGCCAGCAGTGAGATTCTTTGGTCGAACACTGAAGCTTTCTTT. The V call is TRBV6-1, the J call TRBJ1-1; D not certain. The CDR3 contains 15 residues. V was shortened by 3 bases and J by 1 base, with 12 bases between the two germline ends. CDR1 and CDR2 (germline): MNHNS, SASEGT.